This T cell receptor beta chain was captured by sequencing in a study of T-cell reconstitution after alpha-beta-depleted transplantation in children. This sample's TCRbeta library carried unique molecular identifier barcodes. TCRdb passed the PCR reads through MiXCR, listing each CDR3 protein once. The profile shows almost 500,000 distinct CDR3 sequences, approximately 13% of them singletons. The CDR3 loop spans 15 amino acids. Germline assignment: CDR1 SGHKS and CDR2 YYEKEE (reference sequence). V gave up 4 bases and J gave up 2 bases, with 15 bases separating them. This TCR was recovered from a human donor who donated a stem cell graft to a child with combined immunodeficiency. This sequence joins TRBV5-5 and TRBJ2-5, with D perhaps TRBD1 (5 bases). Sample: PBMCs from the stem cell graft donor, taken from the stem cell graft. CDR3 amino acids: CASSPSGRVQETQYF. The CDR3 DNA sequence: TGTGCCAGCAGCCCCTCAGGCAGGGTACAAGAGACCCAGTACTTC. Complete variable domain (other parts from reference TRBV5-5 and TRBJ2-5): DAGVTQSPTHLIKTRGQQVTLRCSPISGHKSVSWYQQVLGQGPQFIFQYYEKEERGRGNFPDRFSARQFPNYSSELNVNALLLGDSALYLCASSPSGRVQETQYFGPGTRLLVL.